Listed below are T cell receptor beta chains from one sample, sequenced in a study of T-cell memory formation after mild COVID-19. TCRdb used MiXCR to reprocess the 5' RACE reads, holding one entry per CDR3 protein. The data hold more than 110,000 distinct CDR3 sequences, with 20% to 25% observed a single time. Material for sequencing was PBMCs or a T cell subset sorted from them (not recorded which). Receptors originate from an adult woman who had mild COVID-19 (a few samples of this study predate the infection). Cell type and time point are not known. Both conserved end residues are part of each CDR3. D genes are given only for firm matches. Where a row states a size, it is once, few, many or the class of an expanded clone; other rows omit it.

TRBJ1-2,TRBV11-2,-,-,TGTGCCAGCAGCCCGGTAGGGGGAAACTATGGCTACACCTTC,CASSPVGGNYGYTF
TRBJ2-2,TRBV7-7,-,-,TGTGCTAGCAGCTTAGGGGCACAGGGGAACACCGGGGAGCTGTTTTTT,CASSLGAQGNTGELFF
TRBJ2-1,TRBV7-3,few,-,TGTGCCAGCAGCCGGGGGGAACCGGGACAGCTTGTCGATGAGCAGTTCTTC,CASSRGEPGQLVDEQFF
TRBJ1-1,TRBV12-3/TRBV12-4,-,-,TGTGCCAGCAGTTTAGAAGGGCTGGAGGCTTTCTTT,CASSLEGLEAFF
TRBJ2-5,TRBV27,-,-,TGTGCCAGCAGTCAACGGGGTAGTAGAGGAGTGGCCCAGTACTTC,CASSQRGSRGVAQYF
TRBJ2-1,TRBV7-9,few,TRBD2,TGTGCCAGCAGCCCCGGGACTAGCGGGAGGGCCCCCCATGAGCAGTTCTTC,CASSPGTSGRAPHEQFF
TRBJ2-7,TRBV2,-,-,TGTGCCAGCAGCGGGGCTGGGCAGGGAACCTCCTACGAGCAGTACTTC,CASSGAGQGTSYEQYF
TRBJ1-2,TRBV21-1,once,-,TGTGCCAGCAGCCGGACTTTTCCCCCCACGGTGCGTGGCTACACCTTC,CASSRTFPPTVRGYTF
TRBJ2-7,TRBV20-1,-,-,TGCAGTGCTATCACCCTCCAGGTTAGCCCCTACGAGCAGTACTTC,CSAITLQVSPYEQYF
TRBJ2-7,TRBV9,few,-,TGTGCCAGCGGTCGAGGACGAACTTGGGTGTCCTACGAGCAGTACTTC,CASGRGRTWVSYEQYF
TRBJ2-1,TRBV2,few,-,TGTGCCAGCAGTGAGGGACCCCCCAGCTACAATGAGCAGTTCTTC,CASSEGPPSYNEQFF
TRBJ1-2,TRBV7-8,-,-,TGTGCCAGCAGCTCACCGGGACAAGGAAACAATGGCTACACCTTC,CASSSPGQGNNGYTF
TRBJ1-1,TRBV6-5,-,TRBD1,TGTGCCAGCAGTACGGGACAGGGGACTGAAGCTTTCTTT,CASSTGQGTEAFF
TRBJ2-7,TRBV4-1,few,TRBD1,TGCGCCAGCAGCTACCAGACAGGGGGCGTCTACGAGCAGTACTTC,CASSYQTGGVYEQYF
TRBJ2-7,TRBV7-9,-,-,TGTGCCAGCAGCTTAGAGGGGGGTCTCTCCTACGAGCAGTACTTC,CASSLEGGLSYEQYF
TRBJ1-5,TRBV7-9,-,-,TGTGCCAGCAGCTCCACAGGGCCCAATCAGCCCCAGCATTTT,CASSSTGPNQPQHF
TRBJ2-3,TRBV3-1,-,-,TGTGCCAGCAGCCCCTTAGGACGGGAGAACACAGATACGCAGTATTTT,CASSPLGRENTDTQYF
TRBJ2-7,TRBV7-2,many,-,TGTGCCATTCTGGGGGGACCCTACGAGCAGTACTTC,CAILGGPYEQYF
TRBJ2-1,TRBV6-2/TRBV6-3,-,TRBD1,TGTGCCAGCAGTTCCCTGGACAGGGAAAGATTGGGTGAGCAGTTCTTC,CASSSLDRERLGEQFF
TRBJ1-5,TRBV11-2,-,-,TGTGCCAGCAGCTTAGGTCCAGGTCAGCCCCAGCATTTT,CASSLGPGQPQHF
TRBJ2-7,TRBV20-1,once,TRBD2,TGCAGTGCTAGAGATCCACGAGCGGGGGGCAGCTACGAGCAGTACTTC,CSARDPRAGGSYEQYF
TRBJ1-5,TRBV4-1,-,-,TGCGCCAGCAGCCAACTGGGACTCGATCAGCCCCAGCATTTT,CASSQLGLDQPQHF
TRBJ2-1,TRBV20-1,many,TRBD2,TGCAGTGCTAGAGATACCGCTAGCGGGGGGGCCGATTGGTATGAGCAGTTCTTC,CSARDTASGGADWYEQFF
TRBJ2-7,TRBV6-5,many,-,TGTGCCAGCAGCCCAAAGAGCTCCTACGAGCAGTACTTC,CASSPKSSYEQYF
TRBJ2-4,TRBV6-5,-,TRBD1,TGTGCCAGCAGCCCAGCGACAGGGGCGAGTCACATTCAGTACTTC,CASSPATGASHIQYF
TRBJ2-1,TRBV12-3/TRBV12-4,few,-,TGTGCCAGCGTGTCCGACAGTGCCTACAATGAGCAGTTCTTC,CASVSDSAYNEQFF
TRBJ2-1,TRBV12-3/TRBV12-4,-,TRBD1,TGTGCCAGCAGTAGGACAGGTTCAAACAATGAGCAGTTCTTC,CASSRTGSNNEQFF
TRBJ2-7,TRBV30,-,-,TGTGCCTGGAGTTGGGTTGACAGGAGCTCCTACGAGCAGTACTTC,CAWSWVDRSSYEQYF
TRBJ2-2,TRBV24-1,few,-,TGTGCCACCAGTGATTCCGGACGGGGCGCCGGGGAGCTGTTTTTT,CATSDSGRGAGELFF
TRBJ2-7,TRBV4-3,few,TRBD1,TGCGCCAGCAGCCAGGCGCAGGGGGACGAGCAGTACTTC,CASSQAQGDEQYF
TRBJ2-7,TRBV7-8,-,-,TGTGCCAGCAGCTTTCCAACGGGGGGCGCTTCATACGAGCAGTACTTC,CASSFPTGGASYEQYF
TRBJ2-7,TRBV15,-,TRBD1,TGTGCCACCAGCAGTCCGACAGGGGCCTCCTACGAGCAGTACTTC,CATSSPTGASYEQYF
TRBJ1-1,TRBV7-9,-,-,TGTGCCAGCAGCCCGGCCAAAGACACTGAAGCTTTCTTT,CASSPAKDTEAFF
TRBJ2-1,TRBV5-5,few,TRBD2,TGTGCCAGCAGCTTGGCCGGGGGGACTAGCCCTAATGAGCAGTTCTTC,CASSLAGGTSPNEQFF
TRBJ2-1,TRBV19,-,TRBD1,TGTGCCAGTAGTACTGACAGGGCGGAGTACAATGAGCAGTTCTTC,CASSTDRAEYNEQFF
TRBJ1-2,TRBV7-9,-,-,TGTGCCAGCAGCTTAGACCAGGGCGAGAGAACCTTC,CASSLDQGERTF
TRBJ1-6,TRBV5-1,few,-,TGCGCCAGCAGCACGAGGGGACCGGGCTCACCCCTCCACTTT,CASSTRGPGSPLHF
TRBJ2-1,TRBV9,few,TRBD2,TGTGCCAGCAGCGTAGATTCGGGGGTAGCGGGAGGCTACTACAATGAGCAGTTCTTC,CASSVDSGVAGGYYNEQFF
TRBJ2-7,TRBV30,-,TRBD2,TGTGCCTGGACGCCCCTAGCGGGAGCTACGTACGAGCAGTACTTC,CAWTPLAGATYEQYF
TRBJ2-7,TRBV5-1,-,TRBD1,TGCGCCAGCAGCCACGACAGGGACTACGAGCAGTACTTC,CASSHDRDYEQYF
TRBJ2-6,TRBV6-5,-,-,TGTGCCAGCAGTGGAGGGGGCGCTGGGGCCAACGTCCTGACTTTC,CASSGGGAGANVLTF
TRBJ2-1,TRBV7-9,-,-,TGTGCCAGCAGCTTAGCGCCGGGCCATGAGCAGTTCTTC,CASSLAPGHEQFF
TRBJ2-2,TRBV2,few,TRBD1,TGTGCCAGCAGTCCGGGACAGGGGTCCGGGGAGCTGTTTTTT,CASSPGQGSGELFF
TRBJ1-1,TRBV6-5,-,TRBD1,TGTGCCAGCAGCCCAGGGGGCTGGATGAACACTGAAGCTTTCTTT,CASSPGGWMNTEAFF
TRBJ2-7,TRBV2,few,TRBD1,TGTGCCAGCAGTGACACATTCGGGACAGGGGGCTCCTACGAGCAGTACTTC,CASSDTFGTGGSYEQYF
TRBJ1-6,TRBV7-9,-,-,TGTGCCAGCAGAGTCGACGTTTCACCCCTCCACTTT,CASRVDVSPLHF